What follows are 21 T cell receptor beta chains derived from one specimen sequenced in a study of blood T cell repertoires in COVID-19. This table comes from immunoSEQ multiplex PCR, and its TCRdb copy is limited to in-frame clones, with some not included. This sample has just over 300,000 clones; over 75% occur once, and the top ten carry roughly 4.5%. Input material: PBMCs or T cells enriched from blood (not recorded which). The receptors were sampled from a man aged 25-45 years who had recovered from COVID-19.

This CDR3 reads CASSGQNTEAFF. CDR3 nucleotide sequence: TGCGCCAGCAGCGGACAGAACACTGAAGCTTTCTTT. J is TRBJ1-1 and V is TRBV5-1, with D possibly TRBD1 on 5 matching bases. The CDR3 length is 12 residues. Per germline, CDR1 SGHRS and CDR2 YFSETQ. Deletions cut 4 bases from V and 1 base from J, with 5 bases between.

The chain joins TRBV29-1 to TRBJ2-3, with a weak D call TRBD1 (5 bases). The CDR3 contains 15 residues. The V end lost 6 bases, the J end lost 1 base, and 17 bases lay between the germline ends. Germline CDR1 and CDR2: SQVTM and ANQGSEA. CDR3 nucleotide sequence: TGCAGCGTCGCGGACATCCTGGTGGGCACAGATACGCAGTATTTT. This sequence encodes CSVADILVGTDTQYF.

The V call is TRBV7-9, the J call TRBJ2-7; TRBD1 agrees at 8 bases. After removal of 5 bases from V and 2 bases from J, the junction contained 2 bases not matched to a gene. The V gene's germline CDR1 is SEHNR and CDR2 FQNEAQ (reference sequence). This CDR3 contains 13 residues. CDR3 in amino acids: CASSRDRTYEQYF. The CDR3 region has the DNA TGTGCCAGCAGCCGGGACAGGACCTACGAGCAGTACTTC.

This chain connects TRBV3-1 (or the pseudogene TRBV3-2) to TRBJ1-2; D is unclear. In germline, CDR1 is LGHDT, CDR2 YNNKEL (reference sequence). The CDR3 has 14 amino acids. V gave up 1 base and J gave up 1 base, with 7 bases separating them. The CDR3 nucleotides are TGTGCCAGCAGCCAAGGAACAATTAACTATGGCTACACCTTC. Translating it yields CASSQGTINYGYTF.

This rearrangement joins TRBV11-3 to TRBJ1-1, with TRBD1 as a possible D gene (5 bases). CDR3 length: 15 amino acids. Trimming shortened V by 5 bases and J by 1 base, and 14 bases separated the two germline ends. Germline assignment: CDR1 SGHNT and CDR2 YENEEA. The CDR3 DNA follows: TGTGCCAGCAGCCGGTTGGGGCAGAGGAACACTGAAGCTTTCTTT. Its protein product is CASSRLGQRNTEAFF.

DNA for the CDR3: TGTGCCAGCGGTGGGGACGGGGGGACCACTGAAGCTTTCTTT. Translating gives CASGGDGGTTEAFF. This chain links TRBV6-4 with TRBJ1-1; tentative D call: TRBD1 (5 bases). This CDR3 has 14 amino acids. V was cut by 8 bases and J by 4 bases, with 17 bases left in between. Per the germline V gene, CDR1 is MRHNA and CDR2 is SNTAGT.

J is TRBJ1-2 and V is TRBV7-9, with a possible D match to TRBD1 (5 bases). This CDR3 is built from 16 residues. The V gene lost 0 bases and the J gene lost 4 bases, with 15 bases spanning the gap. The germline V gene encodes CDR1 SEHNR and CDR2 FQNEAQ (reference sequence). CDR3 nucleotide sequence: TGTGCCAGCAGCTTAGCGGGGCCAGGGAAAGGCTATGGCTACACCTTC. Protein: CASSLAGPGKGYGYTF.

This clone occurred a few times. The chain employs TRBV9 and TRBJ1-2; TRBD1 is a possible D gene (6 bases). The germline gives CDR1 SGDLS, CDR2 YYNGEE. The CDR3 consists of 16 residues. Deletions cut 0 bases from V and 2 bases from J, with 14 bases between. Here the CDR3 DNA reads TGTGCCAGCAGCGTAGACGGCCTTAGGGGGAACTATGGCTACACCTTC. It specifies CASSVDGLRGNYGYTF.

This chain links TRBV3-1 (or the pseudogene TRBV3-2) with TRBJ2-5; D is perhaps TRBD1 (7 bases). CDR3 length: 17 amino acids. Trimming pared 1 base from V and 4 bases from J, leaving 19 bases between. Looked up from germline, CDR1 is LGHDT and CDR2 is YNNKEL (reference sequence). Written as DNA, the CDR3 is TGTGCCAGCAGCCAAGTTAGGCACAGGGGAGCGGGAGAGACCCAGTACTTC. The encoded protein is CASSQVRHRGAGETQYF.

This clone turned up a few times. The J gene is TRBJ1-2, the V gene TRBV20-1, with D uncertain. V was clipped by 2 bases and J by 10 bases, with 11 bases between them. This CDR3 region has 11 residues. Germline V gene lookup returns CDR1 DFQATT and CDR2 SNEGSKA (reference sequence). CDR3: CSARWETLYTF. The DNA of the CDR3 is TGCAGTGCTAGATGGGAGACCCTCTACACCTTC.

The DNA of the CDR3 is TGTGCCAGCAGTTTAGCCATCGGTGGTCAGCCCCAGCATTTT. It yields the protein CASSLAIGGQPQHF. The chain recombines TRBV6-5 with TRBJ1-5; no clear D. With 4 bases removed from V and 6 bases from J, the gap between germline ends came to 13 bases. This CDR3 contains 14 residues. Germline V gene data show CDR1 as MNHEY and CDR2 as SVGAGI.

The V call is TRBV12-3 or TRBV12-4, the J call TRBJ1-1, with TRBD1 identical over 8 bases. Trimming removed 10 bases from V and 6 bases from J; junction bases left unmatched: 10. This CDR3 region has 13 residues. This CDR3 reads CATTAGGFSEAFF. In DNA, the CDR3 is TGTGCCACCACGGCAGGGGGCTTTTCTGAAGCTTTCTTT.

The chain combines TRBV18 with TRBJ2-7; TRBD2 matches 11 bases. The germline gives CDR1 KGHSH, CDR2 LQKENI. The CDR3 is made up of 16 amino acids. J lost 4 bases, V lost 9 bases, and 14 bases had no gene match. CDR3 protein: CASLGLAAQGGYEQYF. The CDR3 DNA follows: TGTGCCAGTCTGGGACTAGCGGCCCAGGGGGGGTACGAGCAGTACTTC.

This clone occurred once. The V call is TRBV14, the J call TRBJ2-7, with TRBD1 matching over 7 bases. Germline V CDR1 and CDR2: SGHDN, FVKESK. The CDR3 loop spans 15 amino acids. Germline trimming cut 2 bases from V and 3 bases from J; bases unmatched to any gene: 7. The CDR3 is CASSQTGAVIYEQYF. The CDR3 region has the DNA TGTGCCAGCAGCCAAACAGGGGCCGTGATCTACGAGCAGTACTTC. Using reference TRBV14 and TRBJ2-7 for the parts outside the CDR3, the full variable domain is EAGVTQFPSHSVIEKGQTVTLRCDPISGHDNLYWYRRVMGKEIKFLLHFVKESKQDESGMPNNRFLAERTGGTYSTLKVQPAELEDSGVYFCASSQTGAVIYEQYFGPGTRLTVT.

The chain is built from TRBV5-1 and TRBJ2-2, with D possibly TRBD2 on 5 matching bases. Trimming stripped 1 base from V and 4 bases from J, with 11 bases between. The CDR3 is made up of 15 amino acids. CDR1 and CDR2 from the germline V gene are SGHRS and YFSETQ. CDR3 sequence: CASSLLGAGTGELFF. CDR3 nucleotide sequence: TGCGCCAGCAGCTTGTTAGGCGCGGGCACCGGGGAGCTGTTTTTT.

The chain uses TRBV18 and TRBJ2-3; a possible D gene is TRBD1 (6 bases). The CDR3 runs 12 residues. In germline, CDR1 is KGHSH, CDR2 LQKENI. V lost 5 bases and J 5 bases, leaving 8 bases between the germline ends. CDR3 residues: CASSARGDTQYF. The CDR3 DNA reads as TGTGCCAGCTCAGCCAGGGGAGATACGCAGTATTTT.

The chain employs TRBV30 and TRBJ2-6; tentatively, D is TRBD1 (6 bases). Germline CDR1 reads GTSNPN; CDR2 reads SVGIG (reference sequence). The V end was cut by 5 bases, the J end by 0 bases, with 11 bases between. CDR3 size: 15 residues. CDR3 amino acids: CAWEGVHSGANVLTF. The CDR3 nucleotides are TGTGCCTGGGAGGGGGTCCACTCTGGGGCCAACGTCCTGACTTTC. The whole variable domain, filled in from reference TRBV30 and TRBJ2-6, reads SQTIHQWPATLVQPVGSPLSLECTVEGTSNPNLYWYRQAAGRGLQLLFYSVGIGQISSEVPQNLSASRPQDRQFILSSKKLLLSDSGFYLCAWEGVHSGANVLTFGAGSRLTVL.

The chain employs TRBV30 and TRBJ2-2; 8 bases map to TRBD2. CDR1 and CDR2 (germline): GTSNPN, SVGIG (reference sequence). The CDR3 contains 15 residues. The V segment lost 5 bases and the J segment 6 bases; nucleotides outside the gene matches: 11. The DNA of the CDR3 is TGTGCCTGGTTCCAAAGGACTAGCATCGCCGGGGAGCTGTTTTTT. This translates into CAWFQRTSIAGELFF.

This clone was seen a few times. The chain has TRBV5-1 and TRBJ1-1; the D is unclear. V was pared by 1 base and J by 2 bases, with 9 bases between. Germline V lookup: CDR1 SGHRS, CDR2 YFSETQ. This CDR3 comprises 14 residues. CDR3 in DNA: TGCGCCAGCAGCTTGTATACCGGTAACACTGAAGCTTTCTTT. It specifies CASSLYTGNTEAFF.

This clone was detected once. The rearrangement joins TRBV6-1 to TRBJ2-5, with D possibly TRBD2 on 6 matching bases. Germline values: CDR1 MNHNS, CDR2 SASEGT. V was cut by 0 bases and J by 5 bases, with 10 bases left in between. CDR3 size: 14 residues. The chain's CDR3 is CASSEAGEDETQYF. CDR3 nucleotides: TGTGCCAGCAGTGAAGCAGGGGAGGACGAGACCCAGTACTTC.

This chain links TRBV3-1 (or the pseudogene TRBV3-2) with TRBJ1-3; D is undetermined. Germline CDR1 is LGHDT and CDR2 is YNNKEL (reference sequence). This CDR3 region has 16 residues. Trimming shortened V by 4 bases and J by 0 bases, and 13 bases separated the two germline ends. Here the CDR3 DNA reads TGTGCCAGCAGCCCCCACCCCAGGCCCTCTGGAAACACCATATATTTT. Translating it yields CASSPHPRPSGNTIYF.